This passage covers 3 T cell receptor beta chains from one sample sequenced in a study of OX40 agonist ivuxolimab in advanced cancers. The data were produced by immunoSEQ multiplex PCR, yet TCRdb's version contains in-frame clones alone and is incomplete. The sample shows around 72,000 clones, roughly 84% of them seen only once. The sequences come from CD4+ or CD8+ T cells sorted from blood, collected in a trial of the OX40 agonist ivuxolimab. These receptors were collected from an adult with an advanced solid tumor such as melanoma, head and neck, liver or kidney cancer.

J is TRBJ1-4 and V is TRBV2, with 8 nucleotides matching TRBD1. Germline V CDR1 and CDR2: SNHLY, FYNNEI. CDR3 length: 14 residues. V shed 7 bases and J 8 bases; nucleotides not matched to a gene: 9. CDR3 protein: CASTARTGREKLFF. The CDR3 DNA follows: TGTGCCAGCACGGCACGGACAGGGCGGGAAAAACTGTTTTTT.

The chain recombines TRBV6-1 with TRBJ2-4; no clear D gene. V lost 5 bases to trimming and J lost 6 bases, with 17 bases between them. The length of the CDR3 is 15 residues. Germline V gene sequence: CDR1 MNHNS, CDR2 SASEGT. The CDR3 region has the DNA TGTGCCAGCAGTTGGACGCCGAATCAAGGAAACATTCAGTACTTC. Encoded protein: CASSWTPNQGNIQYF.

V usage is TRBV28 and J usage is TRBJ2-5, with 13 bases lining up with TRBD2. This CDR3 contains 16 residues. Germline V gene lookup returns CDR1 MDHEN and CDR2 SYDVKM. The V gene end was trimmed by 4 bases and the J gene end by 3 bases; junction bases not matched to a gene: 5. This CDR3 is CASSSPGTSGKETQYF. The CDR3 DNA sequence: TGTGCCAGCAGTTCCCCCGGGACTAGCGGGAAAGAGACCCAGTACTTC.